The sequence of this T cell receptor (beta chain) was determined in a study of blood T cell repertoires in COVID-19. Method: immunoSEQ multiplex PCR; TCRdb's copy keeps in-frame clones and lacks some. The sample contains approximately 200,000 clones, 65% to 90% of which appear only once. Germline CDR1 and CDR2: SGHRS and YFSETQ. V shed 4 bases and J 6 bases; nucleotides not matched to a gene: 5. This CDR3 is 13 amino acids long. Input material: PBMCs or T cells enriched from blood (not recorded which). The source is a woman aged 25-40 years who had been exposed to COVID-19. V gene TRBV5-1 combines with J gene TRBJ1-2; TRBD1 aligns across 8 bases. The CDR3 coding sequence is TGCGCCAGCAGCGAAAGGACAGGGAATGGCTACACCTTC. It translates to CASSERTGNGYTF.